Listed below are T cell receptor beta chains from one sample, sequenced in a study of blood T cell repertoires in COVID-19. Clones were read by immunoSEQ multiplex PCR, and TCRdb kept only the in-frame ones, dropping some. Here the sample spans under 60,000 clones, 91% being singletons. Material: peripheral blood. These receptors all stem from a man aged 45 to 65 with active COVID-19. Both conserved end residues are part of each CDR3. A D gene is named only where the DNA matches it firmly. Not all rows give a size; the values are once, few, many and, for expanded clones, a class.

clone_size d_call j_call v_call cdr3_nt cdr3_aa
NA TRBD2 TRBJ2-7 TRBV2 TGTGCCAGTGTAGCGGGTGGGGGCTACGAGCAGTACTTC CASVAGGGYEQYF
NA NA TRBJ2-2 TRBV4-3 TGCGCCAGCAGCCGTGAAGGAGGAGACACCGGGGAGCTGTTTTTT CASSREGGDTGELFF
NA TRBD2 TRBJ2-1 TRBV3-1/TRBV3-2 TGTGCCAGCAGCCCGTTCCGACTAGCCACCTCCTACAATGAGCAGTTCTTC CASSPFRLATSYNEQFF
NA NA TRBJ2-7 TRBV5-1 TGCGCCAGCAGCTTGGGACTATACTACGAGCAGTACTTC CASSLGLYYEQYF
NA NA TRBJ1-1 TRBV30 TGTGCCTGGACAATTCCGGGACTCGTGAACACTGAAGCTTTCTTT CAWTIPGLVNTEAFF
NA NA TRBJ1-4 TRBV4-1 TGCGCCAGCAGCCAGGGCAGGGGCGACGAAAAACTGTTTTTT CASSQGRGDEKLFF
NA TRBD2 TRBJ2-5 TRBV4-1 TGCGCCAGCAGCCGGGAGGGGATACAAGAGACCCAGTACTTC CASSREGIQETQYF
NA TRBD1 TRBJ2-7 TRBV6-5 TGTGCCAGCAGCTTGGACAGGGGGGTACTGGTGCAGTACTTC CASSLDRGVLVQYF
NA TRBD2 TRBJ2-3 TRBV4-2 TGTGCCAGCAGCCGCAGACTAGCGGGCACAGATACGCAGTATTTT CASSRRLAGTDTQYF
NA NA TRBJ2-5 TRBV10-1 TGCGCCAGCAGTGAGTCCCGAAGGAGGGGGACCCAGTACTTC CASSESRRRGTQYF
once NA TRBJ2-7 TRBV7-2 TGTGCCAGCAGCCATAGCTCCTACGAGCAGTACTTC CASSHSSYEQYF
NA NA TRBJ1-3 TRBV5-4 TGTGCCAGCAGATCAGGGGTCTCTGGAAACACCATATATTTT CASRSGVSGNTIYF
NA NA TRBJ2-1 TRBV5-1 TGCGCCAGCAGCTTGTACGAGGGAGAACGCTACAATGAGCAGTTCTTC CASSLYEGERYNEQFF
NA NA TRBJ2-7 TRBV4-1 TGCGCCAGCAGCCAAACCGACACAGGCTCCTACGAGCAGTACTTC CASSQTDTGSYEQYF
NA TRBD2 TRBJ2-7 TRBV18 TGTGCCAGCTCGGGGGGGAGAGGGTCCTACGAGCAGTACTTC CASSGGRGSYEQYF
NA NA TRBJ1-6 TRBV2 TGTGCCAGCAGTCGGTCCAGGGTTAATTCACCCCTCCACTTT CASSRSRVNSPLHF
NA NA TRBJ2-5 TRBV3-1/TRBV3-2 TGTGCCAGCAGCCAACAGGGCACCCAGTACTTC CASSQQGTQYF
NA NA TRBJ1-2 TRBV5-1 TGCGCCAGCAGCTACCAGGATGGGCTCTATGGCTACACCTTC CASSYQDGLYGYTF
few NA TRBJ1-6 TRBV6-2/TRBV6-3 TGTGCCAGCAGTTCCAACAGGGCAGAACCGTCACCCCTCCACTTT CASSSNRAEPSPLHF
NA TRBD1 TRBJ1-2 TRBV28 TGTGCCAGCAGTTGGGACAGGGGGGGAGGCTACACCTTC CASSWDRGGGYTF
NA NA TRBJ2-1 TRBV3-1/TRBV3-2 TGTGCCAGCAGCCAAATGCGGGACCCATACAATGAGCAGTTCTTC CASSQMRDPYNEQFF
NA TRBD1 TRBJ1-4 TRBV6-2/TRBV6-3 TGTGCCAGCAGCCCCGGGACAGGGGGCGTTAAACTGTTTTTT CASSPGTGGVKLFF
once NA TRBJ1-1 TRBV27 TGTGCCAGCACCTCGGTGAACACTGAAGCTTTCTTT CASTSVNTEAFF
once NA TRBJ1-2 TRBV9 TGTGCCAGCAGCGTATCTTCCCCGGGACTCGAGGGCTACACCTTC CASSVSSPGLEGYTF
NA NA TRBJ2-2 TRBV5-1 TGCGCCAGCAGCCCGCAGACAGGTCGCAACACCGGGGAGCTGTTTTTT CASSPQTGRNTGELFF